This TCR beta chain was recorded in a study of shared clonotypes between healthy human individuals. Findings and limits, study-wide: A limitation of the genetic and exposure-history diversity represented arose from few donors. Clonotypes not shared had lower generation probabilities than those common to all four donors. An effect of sequencing depth on clonotype sharing among donors was expected.

Concerning this clone itself: Its specificity is not known.

Germline assignment: CDR1 ENHRY and CDR2 SYGVKD. This CDR3 has 14 amino acids. V gave up 2 bases and J gave up 0 bases, with 8 bases separating them. For every subset, genomic DNA was evenly distributed across several immunoSEQ plates. TCRdb's table, derived via immunoSEQ multiplex PCR, lists solely in-frame clones and lacks some. The repertoire holds roughly 2.5 million clones, roughly 92% seen once, with over 0.12% in the top ten. This clonotype was obtained from a man between 18 and 29 years old in good health. The V call is TRBV10-3, the J call TRBJ2-7, with unresolved D. Sample: naive CD4+ T cells sorted from blood. The subset: CD45RA+ positively selected. The CDR3 nucleotides read TGTGCCATCAGTGAGGGATCTCTCTCCTACGAGCAGTACTTC. It translates to CAISEGSLSYEQYF.